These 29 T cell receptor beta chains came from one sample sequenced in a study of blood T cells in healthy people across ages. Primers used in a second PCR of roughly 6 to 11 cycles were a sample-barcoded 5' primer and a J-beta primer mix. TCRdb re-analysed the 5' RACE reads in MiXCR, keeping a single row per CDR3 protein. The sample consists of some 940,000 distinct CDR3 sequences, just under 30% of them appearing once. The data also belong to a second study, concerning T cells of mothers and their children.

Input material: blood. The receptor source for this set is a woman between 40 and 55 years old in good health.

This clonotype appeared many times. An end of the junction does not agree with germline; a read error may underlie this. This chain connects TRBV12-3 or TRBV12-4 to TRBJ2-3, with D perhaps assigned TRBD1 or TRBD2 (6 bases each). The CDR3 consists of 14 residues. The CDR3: CASSPLGGTDTQYF. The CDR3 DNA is TGCGCCAGCAGCCCTTTAGGGGGGACAGATACGCAGTATTTT.

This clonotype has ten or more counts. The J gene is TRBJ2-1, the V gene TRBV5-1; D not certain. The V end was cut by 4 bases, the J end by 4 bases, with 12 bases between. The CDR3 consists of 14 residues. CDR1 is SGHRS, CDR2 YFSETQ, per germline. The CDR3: CASSPDTVYNEQFF. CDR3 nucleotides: TGCGCCAGCAGCCCGGATACAGTGTACAATGAGCAGTTCTTC.

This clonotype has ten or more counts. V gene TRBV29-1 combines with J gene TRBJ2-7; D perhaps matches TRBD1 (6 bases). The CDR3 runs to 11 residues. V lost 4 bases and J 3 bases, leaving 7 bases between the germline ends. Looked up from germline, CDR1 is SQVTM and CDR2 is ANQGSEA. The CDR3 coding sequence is TGCAGCGTTGGACAGGACTACGAGCAGTACTTC. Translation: CSVGQDYEQYF.

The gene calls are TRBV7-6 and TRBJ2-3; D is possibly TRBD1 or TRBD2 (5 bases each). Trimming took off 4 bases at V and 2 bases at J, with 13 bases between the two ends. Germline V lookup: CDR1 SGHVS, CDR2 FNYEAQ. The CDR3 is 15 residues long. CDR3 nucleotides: TGTGCCAGCAGCTCCTCTGGGGGAATCACAGATACGCAGTATTTT. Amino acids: CASSSSGGITDTQYF.

The CDR3 coding sequence is TGTGCCAGCAGCGAGCCCGTAGGGACTAGCGGGGGGCCAGGGAATGAGCAGTTCTTC. Protein product: CASSEPVGTSGGPGNEQFF. This chain links TRBV9 with TRBJ2-1; 15 nucleotides line up with TRBD2. V dropped 3 bases and J dropped 7; count of bases not matched to a gene: 14. Germline V gene sequence: CDR1 SGDLS, CDR2 YYNGEE. CDR3 length equals 19 residues.

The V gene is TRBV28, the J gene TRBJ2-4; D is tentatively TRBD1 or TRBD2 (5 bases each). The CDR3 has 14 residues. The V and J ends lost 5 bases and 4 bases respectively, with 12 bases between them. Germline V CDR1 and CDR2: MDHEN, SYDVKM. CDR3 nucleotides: TGTGCCAGCAGTCCCCGGGACGGTAAAAACATTCAGTACTTC. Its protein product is CASSPRDGKNIQYF.

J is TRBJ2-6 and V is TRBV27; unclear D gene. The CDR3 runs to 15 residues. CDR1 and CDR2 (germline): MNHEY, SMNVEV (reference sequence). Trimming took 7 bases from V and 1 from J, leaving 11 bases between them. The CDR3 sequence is CASTGFNSGANVLTF. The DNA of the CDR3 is TGTGCCAGCACAGGATTCAATTCTGGGGCCAACGTCCTGACTTTC. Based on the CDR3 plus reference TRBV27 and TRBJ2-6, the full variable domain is EAQVTQNPRYLITVTGKKLTVTCSQNMNHEYMSWYRQDPGLGLRQIYYSMNVEVTDKGDVPEGYKVSRKEKRNFPLILESPSPNQTSLYFCASTGFNSGANVLTFGAGSRLTVL.

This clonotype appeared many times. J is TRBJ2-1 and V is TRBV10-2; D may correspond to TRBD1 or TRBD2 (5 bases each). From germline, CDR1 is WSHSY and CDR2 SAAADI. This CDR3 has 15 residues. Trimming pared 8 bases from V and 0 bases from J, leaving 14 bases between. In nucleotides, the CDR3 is TGCGCCAGCGGAGGTGACAGTGTCTCCTACAATGAGCAGTTCTTC. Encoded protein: CASGGDSVSYNEQFF.

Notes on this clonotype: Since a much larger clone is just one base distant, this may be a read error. The CDR3 DNA sequence: TGTGCCAGCAGCGTCAGGACAGCTCTAGCTATGAACACTGAAGCTTTCTTT. This codes for CASSVRTALAMNTEAFF. This sequence joins TRBV7-8 and TRBJ1-1, with a tentative D call TRBD1 (6 bases). Germline assignment: CDR1 SGHVS and CDR2 FQNEAQ. V was shortened by 5 bases and J by 0 bases, with 19 bases between the two germline ends. The CDR3 is made up of 17 amino acids.

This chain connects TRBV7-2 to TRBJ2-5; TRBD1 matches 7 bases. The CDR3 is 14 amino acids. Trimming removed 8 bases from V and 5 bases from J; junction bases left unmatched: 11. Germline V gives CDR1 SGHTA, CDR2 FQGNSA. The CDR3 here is CASAPTGTGETQYF. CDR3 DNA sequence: TGTGCCAGCGCTCCGACAGGGACGGGGGAGACCCAGTACTTC.

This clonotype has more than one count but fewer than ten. DNA for the CDR3: TGCAGCGTCGTGGGGACAGGGGTGGGCACTGAAGCTTTCTTT. Residues: CSVVGTGVGTEAFF. V is TRBV29-1 and J is TRBJ1-1, with 10 positions matching TRBD1. The junction had 8 bases not matched to a gene; V was cut back by 6 bases and J by 4 bases. The CDR3 is made up of 14 amino acids. CDR1 and CDR2 from the germline V gene are SQVTM and ANQGSEA.

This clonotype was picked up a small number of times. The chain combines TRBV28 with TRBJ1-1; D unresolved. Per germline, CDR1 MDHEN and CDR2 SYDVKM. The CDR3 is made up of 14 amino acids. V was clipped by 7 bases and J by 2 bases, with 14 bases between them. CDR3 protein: CASMSGRHNTEAFF. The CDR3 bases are TGTGCCAGCATGAGTGGCAGACATAACACTGAAGCTTTCTTT.

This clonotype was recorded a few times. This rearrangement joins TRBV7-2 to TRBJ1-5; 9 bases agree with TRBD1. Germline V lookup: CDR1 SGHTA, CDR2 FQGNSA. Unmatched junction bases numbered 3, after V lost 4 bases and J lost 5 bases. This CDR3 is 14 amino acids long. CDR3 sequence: CASSYRGHDQPQHF. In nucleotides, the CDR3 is TGTGCCAGCAGCTACAGGGGGCACGATCAGCCCCAGCATTTT. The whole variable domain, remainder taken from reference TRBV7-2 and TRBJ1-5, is GAGVSQSPSNKVTEKGKDVELRCDPISGHTALYWYRQSLGQGLEFLIYFQGNSAPDKSGLPSDRFSAERTGGSVSTLTIQRTQQEDSAVYLCASSYRGHDQPQHFGDGTRLSIL.

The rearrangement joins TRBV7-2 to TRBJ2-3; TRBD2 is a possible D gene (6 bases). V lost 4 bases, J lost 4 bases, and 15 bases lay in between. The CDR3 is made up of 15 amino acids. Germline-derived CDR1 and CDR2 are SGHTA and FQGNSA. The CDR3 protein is CASSYPGVTSDTQYF. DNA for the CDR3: TGTGCCAGCAGCTATCCGGGGGTTACATCAGATACGCAGTATTTT.

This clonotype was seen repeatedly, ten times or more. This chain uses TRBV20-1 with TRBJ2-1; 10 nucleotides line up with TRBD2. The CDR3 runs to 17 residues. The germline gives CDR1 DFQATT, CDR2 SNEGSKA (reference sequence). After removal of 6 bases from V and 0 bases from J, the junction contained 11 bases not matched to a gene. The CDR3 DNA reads TGCAGTGCGCCCGGACTAGCGGCAATATTCTCCTACAATGAGCAGTTCTTC. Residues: CSAPGLAAIFSYNEQFF.

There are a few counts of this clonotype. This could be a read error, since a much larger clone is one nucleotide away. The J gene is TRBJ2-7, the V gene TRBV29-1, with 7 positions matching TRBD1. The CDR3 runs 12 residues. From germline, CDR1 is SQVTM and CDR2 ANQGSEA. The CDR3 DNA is TGCAGCGTGGGACAGTTCTCCTGCGAGCAGTACTTC. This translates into CSVGQFSCEQYF.

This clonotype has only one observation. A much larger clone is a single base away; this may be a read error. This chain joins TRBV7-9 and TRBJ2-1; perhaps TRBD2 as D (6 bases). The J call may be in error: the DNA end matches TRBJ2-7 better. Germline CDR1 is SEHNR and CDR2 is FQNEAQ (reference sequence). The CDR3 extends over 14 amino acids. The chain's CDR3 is CVSSWGAEAGEQYF. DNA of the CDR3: TGTGTCAGCAGCTGGGGAGCCGAGGCGGGGGAGCAGTACTTC.

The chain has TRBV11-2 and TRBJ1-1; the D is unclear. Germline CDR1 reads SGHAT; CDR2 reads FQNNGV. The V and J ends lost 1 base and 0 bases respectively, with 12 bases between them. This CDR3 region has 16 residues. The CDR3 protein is CASSLGKQSLNTEAFF. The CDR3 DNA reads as TGTGCCAGCAGCTTAGGAAAACAGTCCCTGAACACTGAAGCTTTCTTT. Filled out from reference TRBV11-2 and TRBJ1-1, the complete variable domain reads EAGVAQSPRYKIIEKRQSVAFWCNPISGHATLYWYQQILGQGPKLLIQFQNNGVVDDSQLPKDRFSAERLKGVDSTLKIQPAKLEDSAVYLCASSLGKQSLNTEAFFGQGTRLTVV.

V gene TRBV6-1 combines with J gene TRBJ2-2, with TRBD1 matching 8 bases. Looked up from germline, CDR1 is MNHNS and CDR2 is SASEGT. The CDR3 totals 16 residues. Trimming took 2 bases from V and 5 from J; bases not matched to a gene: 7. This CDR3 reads CASSEYGTGQTGELFF. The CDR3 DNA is TGTGCCAGCAGTGAATACGGGACAGGACAAACCGGGGAGCTGTTTTTT.

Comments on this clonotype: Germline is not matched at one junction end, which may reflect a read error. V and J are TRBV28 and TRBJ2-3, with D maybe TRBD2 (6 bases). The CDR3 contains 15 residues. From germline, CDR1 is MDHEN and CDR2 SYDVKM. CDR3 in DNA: TGTGCCAGCGTAGCAATGGGGGGAGGAACAGGTACGCAGTATTTT. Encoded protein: CASVAMGGGTGTQYF. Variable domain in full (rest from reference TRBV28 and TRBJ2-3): DVKVTQSSRYLVKRTGEKVFLECVQDMDHENMFWYRQDPGLGLRLIYFSYDVKMKEKGDIPEGYSVSREKKERFSLILESASTNQTSMYLCASVAMGGGTGTQYFGPGTRLTVL.

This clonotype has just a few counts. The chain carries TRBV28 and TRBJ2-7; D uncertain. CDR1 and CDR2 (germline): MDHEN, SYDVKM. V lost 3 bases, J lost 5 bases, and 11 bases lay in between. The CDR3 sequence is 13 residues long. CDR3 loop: CASSLSRLDEQYF. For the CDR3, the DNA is TGTGCCAGCAGTTTGAGTCGGCTGGACGAGCAGTACTTC.

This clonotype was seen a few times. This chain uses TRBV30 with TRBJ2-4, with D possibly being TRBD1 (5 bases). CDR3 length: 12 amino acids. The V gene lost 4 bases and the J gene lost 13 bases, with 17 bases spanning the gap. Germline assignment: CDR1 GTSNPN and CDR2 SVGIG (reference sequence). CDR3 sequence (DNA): TGTGCCTGGACAGGGTCCGGCAATGAGCAGTACTTC. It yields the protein CAWTGSGNEQYF.

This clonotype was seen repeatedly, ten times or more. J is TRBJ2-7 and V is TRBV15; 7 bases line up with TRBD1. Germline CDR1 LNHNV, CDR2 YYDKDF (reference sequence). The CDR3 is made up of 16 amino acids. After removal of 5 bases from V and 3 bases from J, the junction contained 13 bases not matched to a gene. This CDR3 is CATSSPGTVKGYEQYF. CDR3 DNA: TGTGCCACCAGCTCCCCCGGGACAGTCAAGGGCTACGAGCAGTACTTC.

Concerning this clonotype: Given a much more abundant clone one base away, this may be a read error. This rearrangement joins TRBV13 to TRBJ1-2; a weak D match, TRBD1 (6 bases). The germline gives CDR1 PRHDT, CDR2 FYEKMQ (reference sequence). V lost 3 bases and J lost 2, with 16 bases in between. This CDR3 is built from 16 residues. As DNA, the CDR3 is TGTGCCAGCAGCTTGGCTCGGGGGGCCGTGAACTATGGCTACACCTTC. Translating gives CASSLARGAVNYGYTF. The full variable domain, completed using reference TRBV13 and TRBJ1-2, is AAGVIQSPRHLIKEKRETATLKCYPIPRHDTVYWYQQGPGQDPQFLISFYEKMQSDKGSIPDRFSAQQFSDYHSELNMSSLELGDSALYFCASSLARGAVNYGYTFGSGTRLTVV.

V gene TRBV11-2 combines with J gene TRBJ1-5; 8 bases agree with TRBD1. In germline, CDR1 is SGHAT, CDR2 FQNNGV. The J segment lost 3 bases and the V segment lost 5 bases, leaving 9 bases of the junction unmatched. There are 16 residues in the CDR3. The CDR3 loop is CASSQGQGHNNQPQHF. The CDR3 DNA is TGTGCCAGCAGCCAAGGACAGGGCCATAACAATCAGCCCCAGCATTTT.

CDR3 residues: CASSSPLSGGSTDTQYF. The CDR3 DNA reads as TGTGCCAGCAGCTCGCCTCTTAGCGGGGGGAGCACAGATACGCAGTATTTT. The J gene is TRBJ2-3, the V gene TRBV7-2; 10 positions agree with TRBD2. The CDR3 contains 17 residues. V lost 4 bases, J lost 0 bases, and 7 bases stayed unmatched. The germline gives CDR1 SGHTA, CDR2 FQGNSA.

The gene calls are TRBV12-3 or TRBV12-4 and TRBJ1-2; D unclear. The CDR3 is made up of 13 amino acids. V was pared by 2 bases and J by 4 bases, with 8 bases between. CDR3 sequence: CASSLRSGYGYTF. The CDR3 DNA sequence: TGTGCCAGCAGTTTAAGGAGTGGCTATGGCTACACCTTC.

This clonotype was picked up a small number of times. DNA of the CDR3: TGTGCCAGCAGCTCCCGAGGAGGGGGGACTAGCGTAGGCAAAAACATTCAGTACTTC. It encodes CASSSRGGGTSVGKNIQYF. V and J are TRBV7-2 and TRBJ2-4; 10 nucleotides align to TRBD2. The CDR3 consists of 19 residues. V lost 4 bases and J lost 3; bases outside the gene matches: 15. CDR1 is SGHTA, CDR2 FQGNSA, per germline.

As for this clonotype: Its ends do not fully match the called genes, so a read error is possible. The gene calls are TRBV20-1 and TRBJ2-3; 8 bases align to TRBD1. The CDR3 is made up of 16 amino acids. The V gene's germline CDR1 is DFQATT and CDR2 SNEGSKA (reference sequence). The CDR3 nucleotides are TGCAGTGCCAGCTCCCTCCACAGGGGGATGAAAGATGCGCAGTATTTT. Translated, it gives CSASSLHRGMKDAQYF.